A single sample is the source of the 7 T cell receptor beta chains below, sequenced in a study of cytomegalovirus exposure and HLA in healthy donors. It was with 60 Vbeta and 13 Jbeta primers that the PCR ran. The protocol was immunoSEQ multiplex PCR, while the TCRdb copy is restricted to in-frame clones and leaves out a portion. The sample lists fewer than 200,000 clones; around 75% were seen once. Sequences were obtained from PBMCs. Receptors were obtained from a woman in her thirties in good health and CMV-seronegative.

The chain joins TRBV5-6 to TRBJ2-5, with D perhaps TRBD2 (6 bases). V dropped 0 bases and J dropped 5 bases, with 11 bases sitting between them. Germline CDR1 reads SGHDT; CDR2 reads YYEEEE. This CDR3 has 14 residues. CDR3 in DNA: TGTGCCAGCAGCTTGGGGGGTGGGGGGGAGACCCAGTACTTC. Its protein is CASSLGGGGETQYF. The whole variable domain, remainder taken from reference TRBV5-6 and TRBJ2-5, is DAGVTQSPTHLIKTRGQQVTLRCSPKSGHDTVSWYQQALGQGPQFIFQYYEEEERQRGNFPDRFSGHQFPNYSSELNVNALLLGDSALYLCASSLGGGGETQYFGPGTRLLVL.

The chain links TRBV6-1 to TRBJ2-2; no clear D gene. CDR3 length: 12 amino acids. Germline CDR1 is MNHNS and CDR2 is SASEGT. V lost 1 base and J 13 bases, leaving 10 bases between the germline ends. As DNA, the CDR3 is TGTGCCAGCAGTGAAGGCTGGCAGGCGCTGTTTTTT. It yields the protein CASSEGWQALFF.

The V call is TRBV10-2, the J call TRBJ2-7, with D perhaps matching TRBD1 (7 bases). V lost 6 bases and J lost 1, with 19 bases in between. The CDR3 has 16 residues. The germline V gene encodes CDR1 WSHSY and CDR2 SAAADI. CDR3 sequence: CASRPAGGSGSYEQYF. CDR3 sequence (DNA): TGCGCCAGCAGGCCGGCAGGGGGGTCGGGGTCCTACGAGCAGTACTTC.

The chain employs TRBV6-5 and TRBJ2-2; a weak D match, TRBD1 (6 bases). Germline CDR1 MNHEY, CDR2 SVGAGI. This CDR3 has 14 amino acids. V lost 11 bases to trimming and J lost 4 bases, with 17 bases between them. The CDR3 nucleotides read TGTGCCTGCTCGAGGACAGAGCGCACCGGGGAGCTGTTTTTT. It encodes CACSRTERTGELFF.

The CDR3 coding sequence is TGTGCCAGCAGCTCATGGACAGGACGGCACGAGCAGTACTTC. Its translation: CASSSWTGRHEQYF. The chain has TRBV5-4 and TRBJ2-7, with 7 bases identical to TRBD1. With 3 bases clipped from V and 5 bases from J, the junction kept 8 bases outside the gene matches. Germline CDR1 reads SGHNT; CDR2 reads YYREEE (reference sequence). The CDR3 sequence is 14 residues long.

The chain recombines TRBV7-2 with TRBJ1-1; 7 bases are shared with TRBD1. Germline trimming cut 2 bases from V and 7 bases from J; bases unmatched to any gene: 7. CDR1 is SGHTA, CDR2 FQGNSA, per germline. The CDR3 is made up of 14 amino acids. In DNA, the CDR3 is TGTGCCAGCAGCTTAAGGGGGCTGAGTGGTGAAGCTTTCTTT. Translating it yields CASSLRGLSGEAFF.

This sequence joins TRBV27 and TRBJ1-1, with 9 bases lining up with TRBD1. The V segment lost 9 bases and the J segment 3 bases; nucleotides outside the gene matches: 2. Per germline, CDR1 MNHEY and CDR2 SMNVEV (reference sequence). This CDR3 is 12 amino acids long. The CDR3 bases are TGTGCCAGGACAGGGGGGGACACTGAAGCTTTCTTT. Protein product: CARTGGDTEAFF.